This paragraph covers one TCR beta chain sequence. Its matching antigen is unknown. The record originates from a study of chemoradiotherapy in HPV16-positive cancers. The wider study: Functional T-cell assays on a couple of HPV16-positive patients' cells defined candidate HPV-specific clones and common TCR motifs.

Study-wide results and caveats: Candidate HPV-specific clones and E7-related TCR motifs grew in tumor during treatment.

The CDR3 contains 10 residues. V lost 7 bases, J lost 10 bases, and 10 bases lay in between. Germline assignment: CDR1 MNHNS and CDR2 SASEGT. Repeated repertoire sampling spanned the course of chemoradiotherapy. The data were produced by immunoSEQ multiplex PCR, yet TCRdb's version contains in-frame clones alone and is incomplete. The sample includes about 7,900 clones, roughly 75% of them seen just once. The chain uses TRBV6-1 and TRBJ1-1; tentative D call: TRBD1 (5 bases). The sequence came from a human donor with HPV-associated anogenital cancer. Sample collection was performed from a patient who underwent chemoradiotherapy. CDR3 coding DNA: TGTGCCAGCACTTTGGGGCGAGCTTTCTTT. Its translation: CASTLGRAFF.